The rows below give T cell receptor beta chains drawn from one sample of a study of cytomegalovirus exposure and HLA in healthy donors. Repertoires were generated with immunoSEQ multiplex PCR, while TCRdb's copy carries only in-frame clones and drops some. The data show under 200,000 clones, roughly 75% seen once. The sample taken for sequencing was PBMCs. These receptor sequences come from a woman aged 45-59 years in good health and CMV-seropositive. The CDR3 runs from the conserved cysteine through the conserved F or W. The D gene is left open where the match is weak.

d_gene	v_gene	j_gene	CDR3aa
-	TRBV29-1	TRBJ1-2	CSVEGQSGFDGYTF
-	TRBV11-2	TRBJ1-5	CASSLRGQYNQPQHF
TRBD2	TRBV19	TRBJ2-7	CASGRAQDYEQYF
-	TRBV11-3	TRBJ2-5	CASSMGGRVGETQYF
TRBD2	TRBV27	TRBJ2-7	CASSLLLAGTYEQYF
-	TRBV6-5	TRBJ1-6	CASSERGYNSPLHF
-	TRBV19	TRBJ1-5	CASSIVGGNQPQHF
-	TRBV4-3	TRBJ1-2	CASNSPPSDYGYTF
TRBD1	TRBV18	TRBJ2-7	CASSPFGTAYEQYF
-	TRBV21-1	TRBJ1-3	CASSPRARGPLWYSGNTIYF
-	TRBV11-2	TRBJ2-5	CASSSAGGFQETQYF
-	TRBV18	TRBJ1-2	CASSGLRVFSYGYTF
-	TRBV5-8	TRBJ2-7	CASSPPRLLYEQYF
-	TRBV10-2	TRBJ1-2	CASSESQGYGYTF
TRBD1	TRBV30	TRBJ1-5	CAWSGRGQGWGQPQHF
TRBD2	TRBV11-3	TRBJ2-7	CASSLGLAGEGEQYF
TRBD1	TRBV7-2	TRBJ2-5	CASTADREETQYF
-	TRBV2	TRBJ1-1	CASRGEGNTEAFF
TRBD1	TRBV19	TRBJ1-1	CASSTGTGHTEAFF
-	TRBV28	TRBJ2-3	CASSAWGDTDTQYF
TRBD1	TRBV7-9	TRBJ1-1	CASSFQGADTEAFF
-	TRBV5-1	TRBJ2-7	CASSFFDSTYEQYF
-	TRBV28	TRBJ1-2	CASTLKLLQGNYGYTF
TRBD1	TRBV5-1	TRBJ1-1	CASSLGQGYTEAFF
-	TRBV7-2	TRBJ1-4	CASSLYPANEKLFF
-	TRBV28	TRBJ1-2	CASIGGTLGYTF
-	TRBV9	TRBJ2-7	CASSGGSYEQYF
TRBD1	TRBV19	TRBJ2-7	CASSVGTGGTYEQYF
-	TRBV11-2	TRBJ2-7	CASSSSRTVRYEQYF
-	TRBV7-2	TRBJ2-3	CASSLKGGGADTQYF
TRBD2	TRBV5-6	TRBJ2-2	CASSLVLAGGVNTGELFF
-	TRBV29-1	TRBJ2-2	CSVGGGTNTGELFF
TRBD1	TRBV19	TRBJ1-1	CASRLDRHTEAFF
-	TRBV28	TRBJ2-4	CASSPPILNIQYF
-	TRBV4-3	TRBJ2-1	CASSQDGRGSYNEQFF
TRBD1	TRBV7-9	TRBJ2-7	CASSPLGQGAYEQYF
TRBD2	TRBV25-1	TRBJ2-4	CASSVGTSGGSKNIQYF
-	TRBV7-9	TRBJ1-3	CASSYLGEGGNTIYF
TRBD1	TRBV11-2	TRBJ2-7	CASSKQGSSYEQYF
-	TRBV19	TRBJ2-7	CASSHFSYEQYF
-	TRBV9	TRBJ2-7	CASSSTTYEQYF
-	TRBV6-5	TRBJ2-7	CASTQNSRQYF
TRBD2	TRBV2	TRBJ2-2	CASSQSGANTGELFF
TRBD1	TRBV7-9	TRBJ2-2	CASSFSETGKPRELFF